The 9 T cell receptor beta chains below come from one sample, sequenced in a study of blood T cell repertoires in COVID-19. The table came from immunoSEQ multiplex PCR; TCRdb's copy has only in-frame clones and leaves some out. The table lists some 39,000 clones, approximately 85% of them singletons. The sequenced sample was peripheral blood. These receptors were collected from a man in his fifties or sixties with acute or convalescent COVID-19.

The chain is built from TRBV12-3 or TRBV12-4 and TRBJ2-1, with 11 positions matching TRBD2. This CDR3 contains 13 residues. Trimming at V came to 6 bases and at J to 11 bases, leaving 6 bases not matched to a gene. CDR3 DNA sequence: TGTGCCAGCAGATCGGGACTAGCGGATAAGCAGTTCTTC. It specifies CASRSGLADKQFF.

V and J are TRBV5-6 and TRBJ2-2; 8 positions match TRBD2. Trimming removed 3 bases from V and 3 bases from J; junction bases left unmatched: 13. The CDR3 totals 18 residues. Germline lookup yields CDR1 SGHDT and CDR2 YYEEEE. The CDR3, as DNA: TGTGCCAGCAGCTCCCCCGGAGGTGCGCGGGAGGACACCGGGGAGCTGTTTTTT. Amino acids: CASSSPGGAREDTGELFF.

The rearrangement uses TRBV28 and TRBJ1-2; D remains unclear. V was cut by 6 bases and J by 7 bases, with 15 bases left in between. Germline assignment: CDR1 MDHEN and CDR2 SYDVKM. This CDR3 contains 13 residues. The CDR3 sequence: CASRLVGGSGYTF. In DNA, the CDR3 is TGTGCCAGCAGATTAGTAGGAGGGAGTGGCTACACCTTC.

This chain uses TRBV9 with TRBJ2-2, with D uncertain. The V gene lost 1 base and the J gene lost 1 base, with 5 bases spanning the gap. Germline CDR1 reads SGDLS; CDR2 reads YYNGEE. The CDR3 consists of 14 residues. As DNA, the CDR3 is TGTGCCAGCAGCGTAAGACAGAACACCGGGGAGCTGTTTTTT. Its protein product is CASSVRQNTGELFF.

This clone was seen a single time. The chain recombines TRBV5-1 with TRBJ2-7; D possibly corresponds to TRBD2 (6 bases). V gave up 4 bases and J gave up 0 bases, with 14 bases separating them. This CDR3 region has 15 residues. The germline V gene has CDR1 SGHRS and CDR2 YFSETQ. The CDR3 DNA reads as TGCGCCAGCAGCGGGGGACTGACAGCCTCCTACGAGCAGTACTTC. Amino acids: CASSGGLTASYEQYF.

The CDR3 bases are TGTGCCAGTAGTATAAGGCCAGGGGGGTCCTACGAGCAGTACTTC. Amino acid sequence: CASSIRPGGSYEQYF. The chain employs TRBV19 and TRBJ2-7, with D tentatively TRBD1 (7 bases). This CDR3 is built from 15 residues. In germline, CDR1 is LNHDA, CDR2 SQIVND (reference sequence). V was trimmed by 2 bases and J by 1 base, leaving 12 bases between them.

J is TRBJ2-7 and V is TRBV29-1; 7 bases match TRBD2. After removal of 6 bases from V and 3 bases from J, the junction contained 14 bases not matched to a gene. CDR3 size: 15 residues. Germline values: CDR1 SQVTM, CDR2 ANQGSEA. Written as DNA, the CDR3 is TGCAGCGTCTCGGTGGGGGGGACCCAACACTACGAGCAGTACTTC. As protein: CSVSVGGTQHYEQYF.

The V and J genes are TRBV5-1 and TRBJ1-1, with D unresolved. The length of the CDR3 is 14 residues. Trimming pared 4 bases from V and 4 bases from J, leaving 14 bases between. CDR1 and CDR2 (germline): SGHRS, YFSETQ. CDR3 bases: TGCGCCAGCAGCCTAGGACTGTCGGGCACTGAAGCTTTCTTT. It codes for CASSLGLSGTEAFF.

The chain joins TRBV10-3 to TRBJ1-6, with D possibly being TRBD1 (6 bases). Germline V gene data show CDR1 as ENHRY and CDR2 as SYGVKD. V was trimmed by 7 bases and J by 9 bases, leaving 13 bases between them. The length of the CDR3 is 13 residues. CDR3 sequence reads: CAINRDMGSPLHF. CDR3 nucleotide sequence: TGTGCCATCAACCGGGACATGGGTTCACCCCTCCACTTT.